Each of the 27 T cell receptor beta chains below was sequenced from the same sample in a study of early T cells in non-severe SARS-CoV-2 infection. TCRdb ran MiXCR on the 5' RACE reads and lists one entry per CDR3 protein. The sample lists approximately 99,000 distinct CDR3 sequences; about 12% were seen once. The sequenced material came from whole blood. The origin of the receptors is an adult who was a healthcare worker with PCR-confirmed SARS-CoV-2 infection or an uninfected control (not recorded which).

The table lists this clonotype with a few counts. The CDR3 region is CSVSPRLRFTEAFF. The CDR3 DNA reads TGCAGCGTCTCCCCCCGTCTGAGATTCACTGAAGCTTTCTTT. The chain links TRBV29-1 to TRBJ1-1; no clear D. The V end lost 6 bases, the J end lost 4 bases, and 18 bases lay between the germline ends. The V gene's germline CDR1 is SQVTM and CDR2 ANQGSEA. The CDR3 spans 14 residues. Together with reference TRBV29-1 and TRBJ1-1, the CDR3 gives the full variable domain: SAVISQKPSRDICQRGTSLTIQCQVDSQVTMMFWYRQQPGQSLTLIATANQGSEATYESGFVIDKFPISRPNLTFSTLTVSNMSPEDSSIYLCSVSPRLRFTEAFFGQGTRLTVV.

The genes are TRBV18 and TRBJ1-5; no clear D. CDR3 length equals 14 residues. Trimming took 2 bases from V and 5 from J, leaving 10 bases between them. Germline V lookup: CDR1 KGHSH, CDR2 LQKENI. The CDR3 region is CASSPGPGDQPQHF. The CDR3 DNA is TGTGCCAGCTCACCAGGGCCAGGTGATCAGCCCCAGCATTTT.

The DNA for the CDR3 is TGTGCCAGCAGCCTTGGGACAGGGAAGGCAGATACGCAGTATTTT. It translates to CASSLGTGKADTQYF. The V gene is TRBV6-6, the J gene TRBJ2-3, with TRBD1 matching over 9 bases. This CDR3 spans 15 amino acids. Germline-derived CDR1 and CDR2 are MNHNY and SVGAGI (reference sequence). Trimming took 6 bases from V and 4 from J; bases not matched to a gene: 8.

At least ten counts were recorded for this clonotype. V is TRBV9 and J is TRBJ2-3; the match to TRBD2 covers 7 bases. This CDR3 has 13 residues. After removal of 6 bases from V and 3 bases from J, the junction contained 4 bases not matched to a gene. Germline assignment: CDR1 SGDLS and CDR2 YYNGEE. CDR3 coding DNA: TGTGCCAGCACGGAGCGGGGAACAGATACGCAGTATTTT. It yields the protein CASTERGTDTQYF. The whole variable domain, filled in from reference TRBV9 and TRBJ2-3, reads DSGVTQTPKHLITATGQRVTLRCSPRSGDLSVYWYQQSLDQGLQFLIQYYNGEERAKGNILERFSAQQFPDLHSELNLSSLELGDSALYFCASTERGTDTQYFGPGTRLTVL.

This clonotype was counted at least ten times. This chain links TRBV28 with TRBJ1-5; 7 bases map to TRBD1. The germline gives CDR1 MDHEN, CDR2 SYDVKM. This CDR3 has 16 amino acids. J lost 2 bases, V lost 5 bases, and 9 bases had no gene match. The chain's CDR3 is CASSVRQGGGNQPQHF. DNA of the CDR3: TGTGCCAGCAGTGTAAGACAGGGTGGAGGCAATCAGCCCCAGCATTTT.

This clonotype was seen many times. V usage is TRBV25-1 and J usage is TRBJ2-3; TRBD1 aligns across 10 bases. CDR1 is MGHDK and CDR2 is SYGVNS in the germline V gene. Trimming took 5 bases from V and 4 from J; bases not matched to a gene: 6. This CDR3 spans 15 amino acids. The CDR3 nucleotides read TGTGCCAGCAGTCCTGGGGGGACAGGGGCAGATACGCAGTATTTT. Protein sequence: CASSPGGTGADTQYF.

This sequence joins TRBV6-5 and TRBJ1-6; TRBD1 aligns across 7 bases. The CDR3 length is 15 residues. Per the germline V gene, CDR1 is MNHEY and CDR2 is SVGAGI. Trimming cost V 5 bases and J 9 bases; bases outside gene matches: 10. CDR3 protein: CASSRDRAEGSPLHF. The CDR3 coding sequence is TGTGCCAGCAGTCGCGACAGGGCAGAAGGTTCACCCCTCCACTTT.

The rearrangement joins TRBV12-3 or TRBV12-4 to TRBJ2-1, with TRBD2 matching over 13 bases. Losses at the gene ends were 4 bases for V and 6 bases for J; bases not matched to a gene: 3. The CDR3 is 15 amino acids. The CDR3 is CASSSGLAGINEQFF. The CDR3 coding sequence is TGTGCCAGCAGTTCGGGACTAGCGGGAATCAATGAGCAGTTCTTC.

The V call is TRBV12-3 or TRBV12-4, the J call TRBJ1-2; possible D gene TRBD1, 6 bases. Trimming removed 8 bases from V and 4 bases from J, with 11 bases in between. CDR3 length: 12 residues. CDR3 in amino acids: CASARGGYGYTF. The CDR3 DNA sequence: TGTGCCAGCGCCAGGGGCGGCTATGGCTACACCTTC.

This clonotype was picked up a small number of times. V gene TRBV29-1 combines with J gene TRBJ2-5; a weak D match, TRBD1 (5 bases). This CDR3 has 13 residues. CDR1 is SQVTM, CDR2 ANQGSEA, per germline. V was shortened by 6 bases and J by 0 bases, with 11 bases between the two germline ends. The CDR3 coding sequence is TGCAGCGTGGACACGGCGGACCAAGAGACCCAGTACTTC. It encodes CSVDTADQETQYF.

The chain recombines TRBV12-3 or TRBV12-4 with TRBJ1-2; 9 bases line up with TRBD1. With 5 bases clipped from V and 2 bases from J, the junction kept 9 bases outside the gene matches. This CDR3 contains 16 residues. The CDR3 protein is CASSLIPGQGNYGYTF. CDR3 in DNA: TGTGCCAGCAGTCTAATACCGGGACAGGGCAACTATGGCTACACCTTC.

This clonotype has at least ten counts. The chain joins TRBV12-3 or TRBV12-4 to TRBJ2-3; the D gene is possibly TRBD2 (10 bases). This CDR3 comprises 20 residues. The V and J ends lost 4 bases and 0 bases respectively, with 26 bases between them. CDR3 in amino acids: CASSSGTGKGLALSTDTQYF. Written as DNA, the CDR3 is TGTGCCAGCAGTTCCGGGACAGGGAAGGGACTAGCGCTAAGCACAGATACGCAGTATTTT.

This chain uses TRBV10-3 with TRBJ2-3; either TRBD1 or TRBD2 may supply D (5 bases each). Germline V gene data show CDR1 as ENHRY and CDR2 as SYGVKD. This CDR3 contains 16 residues. The V end was cut by 10 bases, the J end by 3 bases, with 23 bases between. CDR3 protein: CATLDRDPRKTDTQYF. CDR3 coding DNA: TGTGCCACTCTAGACCGGGACCCACGTAAAACAGATACGCAGTATTTT.

The chain couples TRBV7-8 to TRBJ1-6; 9 nucleotides line up with TRBD1. The germline V gene has CDR1 SGHVS and CDR2 FQNEAQ. The junction had 11 bases not matched to a gene; V was cut back by 5 bases and J by 0 bases. The CDR3 contains 19 residues. CDR3 in amino acids: CASSPTIDRGSSYNSPLHF. CDR3 nucleotides: TGTGCCAGCAGCCCGACTATAGACAGGGGGAGCTCCTATAATTCACCCCTCCACTTT.

In its sample, this clonotype was seen a few times. The chain couples TRBV7-2 to TRBJ2-7; 8 bases map to TRBD1. The CDR3 is 15 amino acids. The ends lost 2 bases at V and 3 bases at J; junction bases unmatched: 6. Germline V gene data show CDR1 as SGHTA and CDR2 as FQGNSA. As DNA, the CDR3 is TGTGCCAGCAGCTTACCGACAGGGGTAAACTACGAGCAGTACTTC. Translating it yields CASSLPTGVNYEQYF.

This clonotype was counted between two and nine times. The V gene is TRBV25-1, the J gene TRBJ1-6; TRBD1 matches at 9 bases. The CDR3 contains 18 residues. Germline CDR1 is MGHDK and CDR2 is SYGVNS. V gave up 4 bases and J gave up 7 bases; unmatched junction bases: 14. The chain's CDR3 is CASSAPSGTGSTNSPLHF. CDR3 coding DNA: TGTGCCAGCAGTGCCCCCTCAGGGACAGGGTCGACAAATTCACCCCTCCACTTT. The entire variable domain, with the rest obtained from reference TRBV25-1 and TRBJ1-6, is as follows: EADIYQTPRYLVIGTGKKITLECSQTMGHDKMYWYQQDPGMELHLIHYSYGVNSTEKGDLSSESTVSRIRTEHFPLTLESARPSHTSQYLCASSAPSGTGSTNSPLHFGNGTRLTVT.

The chain links TRBV12-3 or TRBV12-4 to TRBJ2-1; tentative D call: TRBD1 (5 bases). The V gene lost 3 bases and the J gene lost 8 bases, with 17 bases spanning the gap. This CDR3 contains 15 residues. This CDR3 reads CASSFAFLGEHEQFF. CDR3 sequence (DNA): TGTGCCAGCAGTTTCGCCTTCCTAGGGGAACATGAGCAGTTCTTC.

This clonotype was seen a few times. CDR3 in amino acids: CASSGKHRGLPLLNTEAFF. The CDR3 nucleotides are TGTGCCAGCAGTGGAAAACACAGGGGGCTACCTTTATTGAACACTGAAGCTTTCTTT. This rearrangement joins TRBV27 to TRBJ1-1, with TRBD1 matching 9 bases. The CDR3 covers 19 residues. The germline V gene has CDR1 MNHEY and CDR2 SMNVEV (reference sequence). After removal of 5 bases from V and 0 bases from J, the junction contained 16 bases not matched to a gene.

The J gene is TRBJ2-1, the V gene TRBV30; maybe TRBD2 (5 bases). Per the germline V gene, CDR1 is GTSNPN and CDR2 is SVGIG (reference sequence). This CDR3 has 11 residues. V lost 5 bases, J lost 8 bases, and 10 bases lay in between. This CDR3 reads CAWEGRDEQFF. The DNA of the CDR3 is TGTGCCTGGGAGGGCCGGGATGAGCAGTTCTTC.

The table lists this clonotype with many counts. The genes are TRBV6-1 and TRBJ2-1; no clear D gene. The CDR3 extends over 13 amino acids. From germline, CDR1 is MNHNS and CDR2 SASEGT. Trimming pared 6 bases from V and 3 bases from J, leaving 9 bases between. The CDR3 region has the DNA TGTGCCAGCAGGACGGGCTACTACAATGAGCAGTTCTTC. Translated, it gives CASRTGYYNEQFF.

This chain uses TRBV4-2 with TRBJ2-3, with 8 bases lining up with TRBD2. The CDR3 consists of 19 residues. J was trimmed by 3 bases and V by 1 base; bases with no gene match: 15. Germline V gene data show CDR1 as LGHNA and CDR2 as YNFKEQ. CDR3 DNA sequence: TGTGCCAGCAGCCAAGCAACCATACTGAGCGGGAGCACAACAGATACGCAGTATTTT. Translation: CASSQATILSGSTTDTQYF.

Ten or more counts support this clonotype. This chain links TRBV3-1 with TRBJ2-1; D is possibly TRBD1 or TRBD2 (5 bases each). With 3 bases removed from V and 4 bases from J, the gap between germline ends came to 13 bases. Germline V gene data show CDR1 as LGHDT and CDR2 as YNNKEL (reference sequence). The CDR3 length is 15 residues. CDR3 coding DNA: TGTGCCAGCAGCCATGGGGGTCCCCAATACAATGAGCAGTTCTTC. Amino acid sequence: CASSHGGPQYNEQFF.

V and J are TRBV5-1 and TRBJ2-5; TRBD2 aligns across 10 bases. This CDR3 has 15 residues. CDR1 is SGHRS, CDR2 YFSETQ, per germline. With 7 bases clipped from V and 9 bases from J, the junction kept 15 bases outside the gene matches. CDR3: CASVAGGPTREAQYF. Written as DNA, the CDR3 is TGCGCCAGCGTAGCGGGAGGCCCTACCCGTGAGGCCCAGTACTTC.

The chain joins TRBV27 to TRBJ1-5; possible D gene TRBD1, 5 bases. Germline V CDR1 and CDR2: MNHEY, SMNVEV (reference sequence). The V and J ends lost 1 base and 7 bases respectively, with 11 bases between them. The CDR3 is 14 amino acids. CDR3 amino acids: CASSLFTGGQPQHF. CDR3 in DNA: TGTGCCAGCAGTTTATTCACGGGGGGACAGCCCCAGCATTTT.

V usage is TRBV28 and J usage is TRBJ2-7; TRBD2 aligns across 11 bases. The CDR3 is made up of 16 amino acids. Losses at the gene ends were 3 bases for V and 3 bases for J; bases not matched to a gene: 7. CDR1 is MDHEN and CDR2 is SYDVKM in the germline V gene. CDR3 nucleotide sequence: TGTGCCAGCAGTTTTGGCTTAGCGGGGGGGTTCTACGAGCAGTACTTC. It translates to CASSFGLAGGFYEQYF.

This clonotype came up a few times. The chain couples TRBV19 to TRBJ2-2, with D perhaps being TRBD1 or TRBD2 (5 bases each). Trimming stripped 5 bases from V and 4 bases from J, with 17 bases between. CDR1 is LNHDA and CDR2 is SQIVND in the germline V gene (reference sequence). This CDR3 region has 16 residues. The CDR3 coding sequence is TGTGCCAGTAGTCCAAGTGGTCCGGGGCTCACCGGGGAGCTGTTTTTT. Amino acid sequence: CASSPSGPGLTGELFF. The entire variable domain, with the rest obtained from reference TRBV19 and TRBJ2-2, is as follows: DGGITQSPKYLFRKEGQNVTLSCEQNLNHDAMYWYRQDPGQGLRLIYYSQIVNDFQKGDIAEGYSVSREKKESFPLTVTSAQKNPTAFYLCASSPSGPGLTGELFFGEGSRLTVL.

The table lists this clonotype with a few counts. V usage is TRBV27 and J usage is TRBJ2-7; 7 bases fit TRBD1. Germline assignment: CDR1 MNHEY and CDR2 SMNVEV (reference sequence). This CDR3 region has 14 residues. With 4 bases clipped from V and 3 bases from J, the junction kept 6 bases outside the gene matches. The CDR3 DNA reads as TGTGCCAGCAGTTCTAGGGACAGTCACTACGAGCAGTACTTC. It is translated as CASSSRDSHYEQYF.